This T cell receptor beta chain stems from a study of blood T cell repertoires in COVID-19. Study context: The United States, Italy and Spain supplied acute and convalescent COVID-19 samples.

Measured with immunoSEQ multiplex PCR; TCRdb has only the in-frame clones, and not every one. The sample contains about 210,000 clones, 80% of which appear only once. The clonotype originates from a man in his 60s with acute or convalescent COVID-19. Sequencing was done on a sample of peripheral blood.

The CDR3 DNA reads TGTGCCAGCAGTGAAGGGTCAGGCGGGGGGACGCAGTATTTT. Protein: CASSEGSGGGTQYF. The chain recombines TRBV6-1 with TRBJ2-3; 8 nucleotides match TRBD2. The V and J ends lost 1 base and 9 bases, in that order; junction bases with no gene match: 6. This CDR3 comprises 14 residues. CDR1 is MNHNS, CDR2 SASEGT, per germline.